This entry is about one TCR beta chain. TCRdb independently ran MiXCR on the 5' RACE reads; one entry per CDR3 protein. The sample has some 100,000 distinct CDR3 sequences, under 15% seen once. The CDR3 has 12 residues. The germline CDR1 and CDR2 sequences are SNHLY and FYNNEI. This sample is drawn from a study of early T cells in non-severe SARS-CoV-2 infection. About the study: The input, bulk RNA from unsorted whole blood, was sequenced, and chains were unpaired.

This rearrangement joins TRBV2 to TRBJ2-3; D perhaps matches TRBD2 (6 bases). The sample consisted of whole blood. This sequence was found in an adult who was a healthcare worker with PCR-confirmed SARS-CoV-2 infection or an uninfected control (not recorded which). CDR3 region: CVGAPGADTQYF. The CDR3 nucleotides are TGTGTCGGCGCCCCGGGGGCAGATACGCAGTATTTT.